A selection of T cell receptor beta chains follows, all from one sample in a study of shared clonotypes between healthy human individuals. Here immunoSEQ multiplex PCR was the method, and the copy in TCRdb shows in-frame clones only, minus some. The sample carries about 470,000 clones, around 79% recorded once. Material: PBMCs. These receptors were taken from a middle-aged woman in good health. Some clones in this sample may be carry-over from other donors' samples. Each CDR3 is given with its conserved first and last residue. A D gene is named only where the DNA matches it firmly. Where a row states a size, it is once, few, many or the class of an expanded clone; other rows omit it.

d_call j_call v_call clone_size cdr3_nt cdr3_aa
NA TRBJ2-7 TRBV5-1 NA TGCGCCAGCAGCTTAAACGGGGCTCTATGGGAGCAGTACTTC CASSLNGALWEQYF
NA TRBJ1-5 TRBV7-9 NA TGTGCCAGCAGCTTAGGGGGGCTGAATCAGCCCCAGCATTTT CASSLGGLNQPQHF
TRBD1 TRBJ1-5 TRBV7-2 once TGTGCCAGCAGCCCGGGACAGAATCAGCCCCAGCATTTT CASSPGQNQPQHF
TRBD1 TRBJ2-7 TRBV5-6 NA TGTGCCTATCTCCCGGGACAGAGGATGCAAAGCTCCTACGAGCAGTACTTC CAYLPGQRMQSSYEQYF
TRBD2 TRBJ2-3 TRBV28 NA TGTGCCAGCAGTTTGGCGGGGGGCGGTCAAGATACGCAGTATTTT CASSLAGGGQDTQYF
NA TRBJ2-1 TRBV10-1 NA TGCGCCAGCAGTGACCCCGGGACTCGTTACAATGAGCAGTTCTTC CASSDPGTRYNEQFF
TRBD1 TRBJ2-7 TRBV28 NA TGTGCCAGCAGTTTATTAGGACAGGGGGCCCACGAGCAGTACTTC CASSLLGQGAHEQYF
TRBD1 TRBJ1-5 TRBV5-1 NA TGCGCCAGCAGCCCTGGGACAGGGGGCAATCAGCCCCAGCATTTT CASSPGTGGNQPQHF
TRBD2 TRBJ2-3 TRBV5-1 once TGCGCCAGCAGCTTAGGCGGGGGGGTCACAGATACGCAGTATTTT CASSLGGGVTDTQYF
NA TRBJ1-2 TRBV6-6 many TGTGCCAGCAGTCCAAGCCCCACAGGGCACTATGGCTACACCTTC CASSPSPTGHYGYTF
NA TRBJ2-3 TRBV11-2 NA TGTGCCAGCAGCCCCTCCGGAGCGACTTCTAGCACAGATACGCAGTATTTT CASSPSGATSSTDTQYF
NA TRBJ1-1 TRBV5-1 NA TGCGCCAGCAGCTTTGACCGAAACCTGAACACTGAAGCTTTCTTT CASSFDRNLNTEAFF
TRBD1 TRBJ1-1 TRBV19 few TGTGCCAGTAGGAGCAGGGGGACCACTGAAGCTTTCTTT CASRSRGTTEAFF
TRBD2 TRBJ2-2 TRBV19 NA TGTGCCAGTAGTAGGGGACTAGCGGACACCGGGGAGCTGTTTTTT CASSRGLADTGELFF
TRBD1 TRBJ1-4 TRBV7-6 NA TGTGCCAGCAGCTTTGGACAGGGAGGCGAAAAACTGTTTTTT CASSFGQGGEKLFF
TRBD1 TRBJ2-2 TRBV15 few TGTGCCACCAGCTCGCTGGACAGGACGAACACCGGGGAGCTGTTTTTT CATSSLDRTNTGELFF
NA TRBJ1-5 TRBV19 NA TGTGCCAGTAGACCCGACAGCCTCTTTAGCAATCAGCCCCAGCATTTT CASRPDSLFSNQPQHF
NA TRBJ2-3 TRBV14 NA TGTGCCAGCAGCCGCAAAAGGGGACTCACAGATACGCAGTATTTT CASSRKRGLTDTQYF
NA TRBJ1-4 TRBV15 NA TGTGCCACCAACCAGGGTGAAAAACTGTTTTTT CATNQGEKLFF
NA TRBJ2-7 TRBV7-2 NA TGTGCCAGCAGCTCTGAATGGGACGAGCAGTACTTC CASSSEWDEQYF
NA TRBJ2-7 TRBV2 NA TGTGCCAGCAGCGCAACACAGGATACTACCTACGAGCAGTACTTC CASSATQDTTYEQYF
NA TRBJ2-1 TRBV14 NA TGTGCCAGCAGCCAAGGGAACTTAATCTACAATGAGCAGTTCTTC CASSQGNLIYNEQFF
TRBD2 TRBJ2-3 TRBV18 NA TGTGCCAGCTCACCAAATCGGGCGGGAGAAGATACGCAGTATTTT CASSPNRAGEDTQYF
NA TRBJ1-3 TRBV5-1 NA TGCGCCAGCAGCTTGGCCGGATTCGTCGGAGACTATGGAAACACCATATATTTT CASSLAGFVGDYGNTIYF